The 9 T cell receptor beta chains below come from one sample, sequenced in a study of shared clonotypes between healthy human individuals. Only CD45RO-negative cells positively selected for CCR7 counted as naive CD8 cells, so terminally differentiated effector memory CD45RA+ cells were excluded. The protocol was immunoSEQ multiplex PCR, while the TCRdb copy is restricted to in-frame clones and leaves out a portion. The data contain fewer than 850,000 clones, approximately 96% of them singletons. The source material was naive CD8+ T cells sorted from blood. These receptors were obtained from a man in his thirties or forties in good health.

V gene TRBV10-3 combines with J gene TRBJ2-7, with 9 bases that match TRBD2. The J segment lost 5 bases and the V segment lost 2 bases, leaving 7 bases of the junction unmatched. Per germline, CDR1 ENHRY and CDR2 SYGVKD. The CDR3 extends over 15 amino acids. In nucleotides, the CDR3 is TGTGCCATCAGTGAGCCGGGACTAGCTAAGAACGAGCAGTACTTC. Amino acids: CAISEPGLAKNEQYF.

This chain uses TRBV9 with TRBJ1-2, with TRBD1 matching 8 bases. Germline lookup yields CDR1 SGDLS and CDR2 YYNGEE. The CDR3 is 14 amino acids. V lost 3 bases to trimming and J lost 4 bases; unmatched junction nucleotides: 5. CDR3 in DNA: TGTGCCAGCAGCGCCCGGACAGGGCGCTATGGCTACACCTTC. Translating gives CASSARTGRYGYTF.

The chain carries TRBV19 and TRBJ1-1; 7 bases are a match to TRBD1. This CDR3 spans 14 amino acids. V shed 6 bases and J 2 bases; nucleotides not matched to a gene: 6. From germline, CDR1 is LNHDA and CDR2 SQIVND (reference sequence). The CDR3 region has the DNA TGTGCCAGTAGACCGGGACAGCCCAACACTGAAGCTTTCTTT. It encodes CASRPGQPNTEAFF.

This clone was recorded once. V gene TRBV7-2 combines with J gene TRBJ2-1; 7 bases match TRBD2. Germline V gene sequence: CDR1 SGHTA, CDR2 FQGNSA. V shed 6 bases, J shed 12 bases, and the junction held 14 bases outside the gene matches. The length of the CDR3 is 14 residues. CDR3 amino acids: CASSPGGPGFGQFF. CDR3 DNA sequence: TGTGCCAGCAGTCCGGGAGGCCCAGGGTTTGGGCAGTTCTTC.

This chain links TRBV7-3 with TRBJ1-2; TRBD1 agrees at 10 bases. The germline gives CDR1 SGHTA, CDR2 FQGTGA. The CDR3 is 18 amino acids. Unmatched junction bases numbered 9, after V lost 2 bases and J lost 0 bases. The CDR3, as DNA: TGTGCCAGCAGCTTAGACCCCGGGACAGGGGCCTCTAACTATGGCTACACCTTC. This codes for CASSLDPGTGASNYGYTF.

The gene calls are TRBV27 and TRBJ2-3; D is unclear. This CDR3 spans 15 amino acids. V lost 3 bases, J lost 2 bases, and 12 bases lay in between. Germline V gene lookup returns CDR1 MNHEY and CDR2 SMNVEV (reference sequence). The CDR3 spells CASSLSGESTDTQYF. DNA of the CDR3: TGTGCCAGCAGTTTGTCAGGTGAATCCACAGATACGCAGTATTTT.

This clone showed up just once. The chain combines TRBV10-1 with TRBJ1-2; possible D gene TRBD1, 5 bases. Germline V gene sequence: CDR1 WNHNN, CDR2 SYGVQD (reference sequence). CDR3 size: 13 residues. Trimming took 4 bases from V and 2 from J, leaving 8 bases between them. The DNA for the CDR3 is TGCGCCAGCAGTGCGGGACTGAACTATGGCTACACCTTC. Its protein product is CASSAGLNYGYTF.

The CDR3 DNA is TGTGCCAGCAGTTTAGGGACAGGGGTCTGGGGAGATACGCAGTATTTT. Amino acids: CASSLGTGVWGDTQYF. This rearrangement joins TRBV28 to TRBJ2-3; 10 bases line up with TRBD1. Germline values: CDR1 MDHEN, CDR2 SYDVKM. The trim removed 2 bases at V and 5 bases at J, leaving 7 bases unmatched. The CDR3 runs 16 residues.

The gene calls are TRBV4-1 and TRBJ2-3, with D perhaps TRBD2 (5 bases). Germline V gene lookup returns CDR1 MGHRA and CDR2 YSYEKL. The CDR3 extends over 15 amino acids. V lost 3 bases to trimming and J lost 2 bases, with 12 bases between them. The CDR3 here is CASSQVGGFTDTQYF. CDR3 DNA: TGCGCCAGCAGCCAGGTGGGCGGGTTCACAGATACGCAGTATTTT.